This section outlines one TCR beta chain sequence together with its context. Its antigen is still unknown. The data were produced by immunoSEQ multiplex PCR, yet TCRdb's version contains in-frame clones alone and is incomplete. Of about 78,000 clones in the sample, 88% are singletons; the top ten hold approximately 5.4%. The CDR3 spans 15 residues. Trimming at V came to 4 bases and at J to 4 bases, leaving 5 bases not matched to a gene. The germline gives CDR1 LGHNA, CDR2 YNFKEQ. The data derive from a study of T cell responses to AZD1222 COVID-19 vaccine. Whole-study findings and limits: Epitopes outside B.1.351 and B.1.1.7 mutated regions reportedly drew nearly half of spike TCRs. Among the donors, most were white British and more were female, and clonal diversity was possibly underestimated.

This material consisted of peripheral blood, taken on day 0 of MenACWY control vaccination. This clonotype originated in an adult in good health. This chain links TRBV4-2 with TRBJ2-2; 8 nucleotides agree with TRBD2. In nucleotides, the CDR3 is TGTGCCAGCAGCCCTCTCGCGGGAGGCACCGGGGAGCTGTTTTTT. This gives the protein CASSPLAGGTGELFF.